The subject of this entry is one T cell receptor (beta chain). Sequenced by immunoSEQ multiplex PCR; TCRdb stores in-frame clones only, minus some. The profile shows tens of thousands of clones, around 78% of them singletons. The sample is drawn from a study of blood T cell repertoires in COVID-19. The overall study: The United States, Italy and Spain provided the acute and convalescent COVID-19 samples.

CDR1 and CDR2 from the germline V gene are SQVTM and ANQGSEA. The CDR3 covers 17 residues. The V end lost 7 bases, the J end lost 2 bases, and 25 bases lay between the germline ends. This chain connects TRBV29-1 to TRBJ2-3; D may be TRBD1 (5 bases). The sequenced sample was peripheral blood. The clonotype was recovered from a woman of 80 years or more with acute or convalescent COVID-19. The CDR3 coding sequence is TGCAGCGCCCAAGGGCAAGGGGAAAGACGACCCACAGATACGCAGTATTTT. It codes for CSAQGQGERRPTDTQYF.